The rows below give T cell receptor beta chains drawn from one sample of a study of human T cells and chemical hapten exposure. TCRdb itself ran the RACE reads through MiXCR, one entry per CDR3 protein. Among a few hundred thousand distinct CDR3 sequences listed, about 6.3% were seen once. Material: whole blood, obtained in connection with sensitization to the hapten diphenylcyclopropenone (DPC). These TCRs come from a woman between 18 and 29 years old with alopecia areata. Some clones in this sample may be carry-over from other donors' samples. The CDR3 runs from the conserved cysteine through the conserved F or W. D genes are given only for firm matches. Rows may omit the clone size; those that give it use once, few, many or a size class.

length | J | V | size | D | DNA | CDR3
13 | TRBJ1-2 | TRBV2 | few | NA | TGTGCCAGCAGTGTCGGCCCGCGCTATGGCTACACCTTC | CASSVGPRYGYTF
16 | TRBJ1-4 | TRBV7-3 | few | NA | TGTGCCAGCAGCTTAATTGGGGCAGCGTATAATGAAAAACTGTTTTTT | CASSLIGAAYNEKLFF
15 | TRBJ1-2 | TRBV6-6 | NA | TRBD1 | TGTGCCAGCAGTTACCCGCAGGGGGCAGACTATGGCTACACCTTC | CASSYPQGADYGYTF
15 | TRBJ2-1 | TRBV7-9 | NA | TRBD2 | TGTGCCAGCAGCTTAGACCTAGCGGGGTTGGATGAGCAGTTCTTC | CASSLDLAGLDEQFF
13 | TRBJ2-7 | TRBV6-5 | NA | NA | TGTGCCAGCAGTTACGGACAGAATACCGAGCAGTACTTC | CASSYGQNTEQYF
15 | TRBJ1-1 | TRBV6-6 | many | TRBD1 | TGTGCCAGCAGCTCAACAGGGGATTCGAACACTGAAGCTTTCTTT | CASSSTGDSNTEAFF
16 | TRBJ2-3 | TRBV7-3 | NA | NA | TGTGCCAGCAGCTTAACGGGCGGGGCGCTCACAGATACGCAGTATTTT | CASSLTGGALTDTQYF
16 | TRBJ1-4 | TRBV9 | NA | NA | TGTGCCAGCAGCTCCCAACAGGGAGGAAGTTGGGAAAAACTGTTTTTT | CASSSQQGGSWEKLFF
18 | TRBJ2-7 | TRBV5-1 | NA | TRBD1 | TGCGCCAGCAGCTACCGTCCCGGGACAGGATCGAGCTCCTACGAGCAGTACTTC | CASSYRPGTGSSSYEQYF
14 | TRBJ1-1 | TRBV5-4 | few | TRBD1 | TGTGCCAGCAGCCTTGGACAGGCAGGCACTGAAGCTTTCTTT | CASSLGQAGTEAFF
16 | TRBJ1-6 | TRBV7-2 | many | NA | TGTGCCAGCAGCTTATTCGGGTCAGTTAACAATTCACCCCTCCACTTT | CASSLFGSVNNSPLHF
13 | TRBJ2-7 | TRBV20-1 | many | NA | TGCAGTGCTAGAGACAACGTCGCCTACGAGCAGTACTTC | CSARDNVAYEQYF
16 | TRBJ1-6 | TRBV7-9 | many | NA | TGTGCCAGCAGCTTGGGATCAAGCTCCTATAATTCACCCCTCCACTTT | CASSLGSSSYNSPLHF
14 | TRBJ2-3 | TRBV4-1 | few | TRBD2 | TGCGCCAGCAGCCTAGCGGGTAGCGGGGATACGCAGTATTTT | CASSLAGSGDTQYF
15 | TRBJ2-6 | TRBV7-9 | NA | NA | TGTGCCAGCAGCCCCAAACGTCGGGTGGCCAACGTCCTGACTTTC | CASSPKRRVANVLTF
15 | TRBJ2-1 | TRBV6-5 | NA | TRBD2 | TGTGCCAGCAGTTACAGCGGGGCCCTTTACAATGAGCAGTTCTTC | CASSYSGALYNEQFF
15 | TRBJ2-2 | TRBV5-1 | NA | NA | TGCGCCAGCAGCCCCGCGGAGCCGAACACCGGGGAGCTGTTTTTT | CASSPAEPNTGELFF
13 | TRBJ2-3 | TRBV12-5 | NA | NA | TGTGCTAGTGGTTTTACCGGGACAGATACGCAGTATTTT | CASGFTGTDTQYF
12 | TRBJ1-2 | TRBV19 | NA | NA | TGTGCCACGCGGGGGACGGAGAGTGGCTACACCTTC | CATRGTESGYTF
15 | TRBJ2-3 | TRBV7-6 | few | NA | TGTGCCAGCAGCTTAGCGGGGGTTTGGGCAGATACGCAGTATTTT | CASSLAGVWADTQYF
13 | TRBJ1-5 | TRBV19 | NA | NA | TGTGCCAGTACCAGTGATAGCAATCAGCCCCAGCATTTT | CASTSDSNQPQHF
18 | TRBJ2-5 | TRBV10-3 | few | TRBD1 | TGTGCCATCAGTGAGTCCGATTTACCCGACAGGGGGAAAGAGACCCAGTACTTC | CAISESDLPDRGKETQYF
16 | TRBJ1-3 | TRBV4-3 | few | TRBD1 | TGCGCCAGCAGCCCTGACCGAGGGGGCGGTGGAAACACCATATATTTT | CASSPDRGGGGNTIYF
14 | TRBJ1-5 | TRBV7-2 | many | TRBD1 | TGTGCCAGCAGCTCGGACAGGGGAGGTGGGCCCCAGCATTTT | CASSSDRGGGPQHF
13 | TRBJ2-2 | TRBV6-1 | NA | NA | TGTGCCAGCAGTGAAGGGCTCACCGGGGAGCTGTTTTTT | CASSEGLTGELFF
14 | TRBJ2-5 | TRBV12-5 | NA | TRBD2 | TGTGCGAGTGGTTCCCTAGCGGGGGCTGAGACCCAGTACTTC | CASGSLAGAETQYF
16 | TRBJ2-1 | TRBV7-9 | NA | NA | TGTGCCAGCAGCCCTATCGGAGGGACGGGGAACAATGAGCAGTTCTTC | CASSPIGGTGNNEQFF
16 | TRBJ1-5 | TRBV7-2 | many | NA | TGTGCCAGCAGCTTAGGAAGGTCAGGACTCAATCAGCCCCAGCATTTT | CASSLGRSGLNQPQHF
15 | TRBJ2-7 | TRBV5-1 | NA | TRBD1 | TGCGCCAGCAGCTCGTTGACAGGGGACGGTTACGAGCAGTACTTC | CASSSLTGDGYEQYF
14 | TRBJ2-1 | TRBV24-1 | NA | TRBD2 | TGTGCCACCAGTGACGGGGGGACTTACAATGAGCAGTTCTTC | CATSDGGTYNEQFF
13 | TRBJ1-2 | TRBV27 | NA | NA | TGTGCCAGCAGTTCGGGGGGGAACTATGGCTACACCTTC | CASSSGGNYGYTF
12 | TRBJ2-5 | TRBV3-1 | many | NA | TGTGCCAGCAGCGGCCCCCAGGAGACCCAGTACTTC | CASSGPQETQYF
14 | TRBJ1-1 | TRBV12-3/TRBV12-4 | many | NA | TGTGCCAGCAGTCCCCCATTGAGAAACACTGAAGCTTTCTTT | CASSPPLRNTEAFF
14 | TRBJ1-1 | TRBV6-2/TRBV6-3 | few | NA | TGTGCCAGCAGTTACGACAGCCCGAACACTGAAGCTTTCTTT | CASSYDSPNTEAFF
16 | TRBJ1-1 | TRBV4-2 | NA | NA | TGTGCCAGCAGCCAAGCCGCCGGGCAGCGGTACACTGAAGCTTTCTTT | CASSQAAGQRYTEAFF
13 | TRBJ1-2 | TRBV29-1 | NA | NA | TGCAGCGTTGAAGGCGGTTCTAGGTATGGCTACACCTTC | CSVEGGSRYGYTF
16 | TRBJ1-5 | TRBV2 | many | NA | TGTGCCAGCAGTGAAGCTTGGGGCGGGGGCAATCAGCCCCAGCATTTT | CASSEAWGGGNQPQHF
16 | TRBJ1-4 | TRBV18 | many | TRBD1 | TGTGCCAGCTCACCATCGAGACAGGGAATTATCGAAAAACTGTTTTTT | CASSPSRQGIIEKLFF
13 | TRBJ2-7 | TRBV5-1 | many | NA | TGCGCCAGCAGCCCACCAGGGGACTACGAGCAGTACTTC | CASSPPGDYEQYF
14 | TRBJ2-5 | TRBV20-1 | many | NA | TGCAGTACTCCCAAGACTCTGTTCCAAGAGACCCAGTACTTC | CSTPKTLFQETQYF
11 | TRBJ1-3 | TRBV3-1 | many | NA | TGTGCCAGCAGCCAGCGTGGCACCATATATTTT | CASSQRGTIYF
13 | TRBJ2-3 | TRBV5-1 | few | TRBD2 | TGCGCCAGCTCAAGGACTAGCGATGGTACGCAGTATTTT | CASSRTSDGTQYF
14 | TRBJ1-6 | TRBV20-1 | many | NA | TGCAGTGCTAGAACCGGGACTGACTATTCACCCCTCCACTTT | CSARTGTDYSPLHF
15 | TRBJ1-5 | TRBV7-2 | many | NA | TGTGCCAGCAGCTTAGATCCAGGGACACATCAGCCCCAGCATTTT | CASSLDPGTHQPQHF
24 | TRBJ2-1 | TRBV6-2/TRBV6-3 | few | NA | TGTGCCAGCAGTTACGAACCCGGGACTCCTGACCCACTCTTCTACTTGAACGACTACAATGAGCAGTTCTTC | CASSYEPGTPDPLFYLNDYNEQFF
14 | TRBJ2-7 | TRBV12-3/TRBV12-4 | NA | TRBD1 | TGTGCCAGCAGTTGGCAGGGGGCCGGGGACGAGCAGTACTTC | CASSWQGAGDEQYF
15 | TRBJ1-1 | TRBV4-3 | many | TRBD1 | TGCGCCAGCAGCCAAGGACAGGGGGCGGGCACTGAAGCTTTCTTT | CASSQGQGAGTEAFF
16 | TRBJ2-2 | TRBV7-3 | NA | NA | TGTGCCAGCAGCTTCCGACCCCAGGGGAGCGGGGGGGAGCTGTTTTTT | CASSFRPQGSGGELFF
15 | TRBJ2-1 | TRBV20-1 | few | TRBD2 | TGCAGTGCTACTAGCGGGGGCCCTTCCTACAATGAGCAGTTCTTC | CSATSGGPSYNEQFF
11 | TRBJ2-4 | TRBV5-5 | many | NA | TGTGCCAGCAGCCAGTCCTATATTCAGTACTTC | CASSQSYIQYF
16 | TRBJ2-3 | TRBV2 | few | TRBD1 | TGTGCCAGCAGTGAAATGACAGGGGAAATCACAGATACGCAGTATTTT | CASSEMTGEITDTQYF
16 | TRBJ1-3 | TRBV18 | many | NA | TGTGCCAGCTCACCTTCACAACAACGAAGTGGAAACACCATATATTTT | CASSPSQQRSGNTIYF
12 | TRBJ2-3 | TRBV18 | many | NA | TGTGCCAGCTCACCGATCACAGATACGCAGTATTTT | CASSPITDTQYF
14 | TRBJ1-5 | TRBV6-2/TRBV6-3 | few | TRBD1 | TGTGCCAGCAGTCGGGGGGACAGGGACCAGCCCCAGCATTTT | CASSRGDRDQPQHF
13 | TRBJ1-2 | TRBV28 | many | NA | TGTGCCAGCAGTTTTAAGGCTTGGAGTGGCTACACCTTC | CASSFKAWSGYTF
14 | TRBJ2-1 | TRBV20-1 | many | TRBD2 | TGCAGTGCTAGAGAAGGACTAGCGGGGGGGCCTATGTTCTTC | CSAREGLAGGPMFF
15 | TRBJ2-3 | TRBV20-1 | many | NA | TGCAGTGCTAGTGAAGCGGACCCTAGCACAGATACGCAGTATTTT | CSASEADPSTDTQYF